This entry features one T cell receptor beta chain sequence. The TCR beta repertoire was assessed by survey-level immunoSEQ sequencing. The method was immunoSEQ multiplex PCR; TCRdb's version includes in-frame clones alone and lacks a portion of them. The sample includes 60,000 to 75,000 clones, just over 90% of them seen just once. Losses at the gene ends were 5 bases for V and 2 bases for J; bases not matched to a gene: 3. CDR1 and CDR2 from the germline V gene are MNHEY and SVGAGI. The CDR3 length is 14 residues. This sequence was found in a man in his forties with rheumatoid arthritis. The sample consisted of PBMCs. This rearrangement joins TRBV6-5 to TRBJ2-7, with TRBD1 identical over 10 bases. The CDR3 DNA reads TGTGCCAGCAGTCGGGACAGGGGCGCCTACGAGCAGTACTTC. This encodes CASSRDRGAYEQYF.